These 21 T cell receptor beta chains were all obtained from the same sample, sequenced in a study of cytomegalovirus exposure and HLA in healthy donors. The PCR used 60 Vbeta and 13 Jbeta primers. Repertoires were generated with immunoSEQ multiplex PCR, while TCRdb's copy carries only in-frame clones and drops some. The sample shows roughly 230,000 clones, 70% to 90% of them seen only once. Sequenced: PBMCs. The receptors here all came from a girl aged 2 to 9 in good health and CMV-seronegative.

This rearrangement joins TRBV14 to TRBJ2-3; D is unclear. Trimming took 4 bases from V and 6 from J, leaving 20 bases between them. Per germline, CDR1 SGHDN and CDR2 FVKESK. There are 16 residues in the CDR3. The CDR3 spells CASSPRHLRTADTQYF. CDR3 coding DNA: TGTGCCAGCAGCCCCCGACACCTTCGAACGGCGGATACGCAGTATTTT. Full variable domain (missing parts from reference TRBV14 and TRBJ2-3): EAGVTQFPSHSVIEKGQTVTLRCDPISGHDNLYWYRRVMGKEIKFLLHFVKESKQDESGMPNNRFLAERTGGTYSTLKVQPAELEDSGVYFCASSPRHLRTADTQYFGPGTRLTVL.

This clone has just one count. J is TRBJ2-7 and V is TRBV14; 10 bases fit TRBD1. The CDR3 loop spans 18 amino acids. Per the germline V gene, CDR1 is SGHDN and CDR2 is FVKESK. The trim removed 0 bases at V and 5 bases at J, leaving 13 bases unmatched. The CDR3 DNA sequence: TGTGCCAGCAGCCAAGAATGGTCGGGAGGACAGGGGGTAAACGAGCAGTACTTC. Residues: CASSQEWSGGQGVNEQYF.

This chain links TRBV5-4 with TRBJ2-7; D is possibly TRBD2 (5 bases). This CDR3 has 14 amino acids. V shed 3 bases and J shed 1 base, with 11 bases lying between them. CDR1 SGHNT and CDR2 YYREEE come from the germline V gene (reference sequence). The CDR3, as DNA: TGTGCCAGCAGCTCTAGGACTGAATCCTACGAGCAGTACTTC. Translation: CASSSRTESYEQYF.

V is TRBV18 and J is TRBJ1-4; tentative D call: TRBD1 (6 bases). Germline V gene lookup returns CDR1 KGHSH and CDR2 LQKENI. The CDR3 extends over 14 amino acids. Deletions cut 6 bases from V and 4 bases from J, with 12 bases between. The chain's CDR3 is CASSQGQFNEKLFF. CDR3 nucleotide sequence: TGTGCCAGCTCGCAAGGACAGTTTAATGAAAAACTGTTTTTT.

The chain couples TRBV6-1 to TRBJ1-5; weak D call: TRBD1 (6 bases). Germline V gene data show CDR1 as MNHNS and CDR2 as SASEGT. Between the trimmed V and J ends, which lost 4 bases and 6 bases, there was a span of 13 bases. This CDR3 contains 14 residues. The chain's CDR3 is CASSGGGAGQPQHF. The CDR3 DNA reads as TGTGCCAGCAGTGGTGGGGGGGCGGGTCAGCCCCAGCATTTT.

The chain joins TRBV6-1 to TRBJ1-4; D is possibly TRBD1 (5 bases). Germline-derived CDR1 and CDR2 are MNHNS and SASEGT. Trimming removed 6 bases from V and 5 bases from J, with 10 bases in between. CDR3 length: 13 residues. The CDR3 reads CASRTVANEKLFF. The CDR3 coding sequence is TGTGCCAGCAGGACAGTGGCGAATGAAAAACTGTTTTTT.

The chain is built from TRBV4-2 and TRBJ2-5; a possible D gene is TRBD2 (5 bases). V was pared by 1 base and J by 5 bases, with 5 bases between. The CDR3 contains 12 residues. The V gene's germline CDR1 is LGHNA and CDR2 YNFKEQ. The CDR3 spells CASSQAGETQYF. The DNA for the CDR3 is TGTGCCAGCAGCCAAGCGGGGGAGACCCAGTACTTC.

The rearrangement uses TRBV7-2 and TRBJ2-5, with 9 positions matching TRBD2. In germline, CDR1 is SGHTA, CDR2 FQGNSA. With V trimmed by 4 bases and J by 5 bases, 11 bases remained unmatched. The CDR3 covers 16 residues. The CDR3 region has the DNA TGTGCCAGCAGCTCCCGCCTAAGACTAGCGGCTGAGACCCAGTACTTC. Translating gives CASSSRLRLAAETQYF.

This clone was seen a handful of times. This chain links TRBV30 with TRBJ1-4, with D tentatively TRBD1 (6 bases). Per the germline V gene, CDR1 is GTSNPN and CDR2 is SVGIG (reference sequence). Trimming stripped 0 bases from V and 11 bases from J, with 13 bases between. This CDR3 is built from 13 residues. The CDR3 sequence: CAWSVKGVEKLFF. The CDR3 coding sequence is TGTGCCTGGAGTGTAAAGGGGGTGGAGAAACTGTTTTTT.

This clone was observed a single time. V and J are TRBV12-5 and TRBJ2-5; 12 nucleotides match TRBD2. Trimming removed 4 bases from V and 7 bases from J; junction bases left unmatched: 4. Germline values: CDR1 LGHNT, CDR2 FRNRAP. The CDR3 has 14 residues. Here the CDR3 DNA reads TGTGCTAGTGGTTCTTCTAGCGGGGGGGGGACCCAGTACTTC. This codes for CASGSSSGGGTQYF. Using reference TRBV12-5 and TRBJ2-5 for the parts outside the CDR3, the full variable domain is DARVTQTPRHKVTEMGQEVTMRCQPILGHNTVFWYRQTMMQGLELLAYFRNRAPLDDSGMPKDRFSAEMPDATLATLKIQPSEPRDSAVYFCASGSSSGGGTQYFGPGTRLLVL.

The J gene is TRBJ2-5, the V gene TRBV10-3; D is ambiguous. This CDR3 contains 15 residues. With 2 bases removed from V and 4 bases from J, the gap between germline ends came to 14 bases. The germline CDR1 and CDR2 sequences are ENHRY and SYGVKD. CDR3 loop: CAISEGPTTLETQYF. CDR3 nucleotides: TGTGCCATCAGTGAGGGTCCTACCACCCTAGAGACCCAGTACTTC.

This clone turned up a few times. The rearrangement joins TRBV10-3 to TRBJ1-4; maybe TRBD1 (5 bases). Germline CDR1 reads ENHRY; CDR2 reads SYGVKD. With 6 bases removed from V and 5 bases from J, the gap between germline ends came to 7 bases. The CDR3 sequence is 12 residues long. CDR3 amino acids: CAISGGNEKLFF. In DNA form, the CDR3 reads TGTGCCATCAGCGGGGGGAATGAAAAACTGTTTTTT.

This clone was found once. The chain joins TRBV6-5 to TRBJ2-3; 7 positions agree with TRBD2. V was pared by 4 bases and J by 0 bases, with 1 base of the junction left unmatched. The CDR3 length is 14 residues. The germline CDR1 and CDR2 sequences are MNHEY and SVGAGI. CDR3 bases: TGTGCCAGCAGTTGGCGGGGGAGCACAGATACGCAGTATTTT. Protein: CASSWRGSTDTQYF.

This clone was recorded once. This chain connects TRBV4-1 to TRBJ2-1, with D tentatively TRBD2 (5 bases). Germline CDR1 and CDR2: MGHRA and YSYEKL. Trimming removed 1 base at V and 9 bases at J, with 10 bases between. The CDR3 is 13 residues long. The CDR3 nucleotides read TGCGCCAGCAGCCAAGTTTTTAGCGCTGAGCAGTTCTTC. Its protein product is CASSQVFSAEQFF.

V gene TRBV5-4 combines with J gene TRBJ2-2; tentatively, D is TRBD1 (5 bases). V dropped 3 bases and J dropped 6 bases, with 15 bases sitting between them. Looked up from germline, CDR1 is SGHNT and CDR2 is YYREEE (reference sequence). This CDR3 has 15 amino acids. The CDR3 sequence: CASSWQGVKAGELFF. DNA of the CDR3: TGTGCCAGCAGCTGGCAGGGTGTGAAGGCCGGGGAGCTGTTTTTT.

The rearrangement uses TRBV30 and TRBJ2-7, with D perhaps TRBD2 (5 bases). The germline CDR1 and CDR2 sequences are GTSNPN and SVGIG (reference sequence). Trimming cost V 3 bases and J 0 bases, with 12 bases left between them. The CDR3 runs to 14 residues. CDR3 protein: CAWRRASSSYEQYF. Here the CDR3 DNA reads TGTGCCTGGAGGCGGGCCTCCAGCTCCTACGAGCAGTACTTC.

CDR3 DNA: TGTGCCAGCAGCTTTGGTCGGGGGAACTATGGCTACACCTTC. Protein: CASSFGRGNYGYTF. The chain employs TRBV5-4 and TRBJ1-2; D is possibly TRBD1 (5 bases). Trimming took off 2 bases at V and 2 bases at J, with 10 bases between the two ends. The CDR3 totals 14 residues. Looked up from germline, CDR1 is SGHNT and CDR2 is YYREEE (reference sequence). The whole variable domain, filled in from reference TRBV5-4 and TRBJ1-2, reads ETGVTQSPTHLIKTRGQQVTLRCSSQSGHNTVSWYQQALGQGPQFIFQYYREEENGRGNFPPRFSGLQFPNYSSELNVNALELDDSALYLCASSFGRGNYGYTFGSGTRLTVV.

V and J are TRBV5-1 and TRBJ2-7; D uncertain. The CDR3 has 14 amino acids. Germline lookup yields CDR1 SGHRS and CDR2 YFSETQ. V lost 2 bases to trimming and J lost 2 bases, with 11 bases between them. CDR3 coding DNA: TGCGCCAGCAGCTTCGGAGAAGGAACCTACGAGCAGTACTTC. It yields the protein CASSFGEGTYEQYF.

The chain is built from TRBV7-6 and TRBJ2-3, with 8 bases that match TRBD2. CDR1 is SGHVS, CDR2 FNYEAQ, per germline. The CDR3 spans 15 residues. The V gene end was trimmed by 5 bases and the J gene end by 2 bases; junction bases not matched to a gene: 6. This CDR3 is CASSGGGLNTDTQYF. CDR3 DNA sequence: TGTGCCAGCAGCGGCGGGGGGCTCAACACAGATACGCAGTATTTT.

The chain is built from TRBV2 and TRBJ1-2, with D possibly matching TRBD1 (6 bases). There are 10 residues in the CDR3. With 8 bases removed from V and 6 bases from J, the gap between germline ends came to 7 bases. CDR1 is SNHLY, CDR2 FYNNEI, per germline. CDR3 region: CASHRDGYTF. The CDR3 DNA reads TGTGCCAGCCACAGGGATGGCTACACCTTC.

The chain carries TRBV5-6 and TRBJ1-2; unclear D gene. Trimming removed 0 bases at V and 1 base at J, with 4 bases between. From germline, CDR1 is SGHDT and CDR2 YYEEEE. CDR3 size: 13 residues. The CDR3 DNA reads TGTGCCAGCAGCTTGGACAGTAACTATGGCTACACCTTC. Amino acid sequence: CASSLDSNYGYTF.